This T cell receptor (beta chain) was recovered during a study of blood T cell repertoires in COVID-19 (dated by TCRdb to about 2020). As for the study more broadly: Samples covering the acute and convalescent phases of COVID-19 were provided by collaborators in the United States, Italy and Spain. The material from the prospective study consisted of cDNA or gDNA derived from T cells, B-cell-depleted T cells, or PBMCs. Samples were obtained from the ongoing ImmuneRACE study (first 160 participants) and from 1,254 subjects provided by 6 global collaborators. Sample metadata almost always included a de-identified subject ID, COVID-19 status, age in years and sex. Where available, HLA class I and class II types were taken from metadata supplied by the sample provider and were not determined by assay-based typing. Subjects who had been exposed to COVID-19, were actively infected with it, or had recovered from it provided the deeply sampled blood TCRbeta repertoires that made up the dataset. The repertoires were released in a freely available public database intended as a resource for research on the immune response to SARS-CoV-2.

From the cysteine through the phenylalanine, the CDR3 covers 11 amino acids. Solely the CDR3 DNA is kept, with 33 bases framed from the first base. In the germline V gene, CDR1 corresponds to SGHRS and CDR2 to YFSETQ. V loses 3 bases of germline sequence and J loses 8 bases, and the interval between the two ends is 8 bases. Regarding this clone: Its antigen is still unknown. Per-base quality was not reported, and no clone a single base away is much larger than it.

TCRbeta CDR3 regions were amplified from genomic DNA by means of the immunoSEQ Assay, a bias-controlled multiplex PCR. In the source study's methods: Nucleated cell counts per sample were estimated from amplification of reference gene primers within the assay. Sequence reads were collapsed and filtered to measure the absolute abundance of every unique TCRbeta CDR3 rearrangement. For each sample, productive Simpson clonality was calculated as the square root of Simpson's diversity index over productive rearrangements. The clones in this table, taken by TCRdb from immuneACCESS, are in-frame only. Not every clone is retained; where verified, under half of the shortfall comes from an unresolved V gene, and the cause of the rest is unknown. V and J calls plus clone size are reproduced from that table; the DNA served to infer D and trimming. Across this sample there are roughly 240,000 clones, with roughly 89% seen only once. The ten largest clones capture 2.5% to 3% of the sample.

General conclusions and limits of the study: How much clinical and demographic metadata was included differed by source and by participant, and the metadata was provided uncurated.

Participants in the prospective study were enrolled through a virtual design, were aged about 18 to 100 years, and lived in approximately 24 United States geographic areas. Cohort assignment in the prospective study relied on participant-reported clinical history from a screening survey and a study questionnaire. In the prospective study, mobile phlebotomists collected whole blood, serum and a nasopharyngeal or oropharyngeal swab from each participant. Over a roughly two-month period, participants in the prospective study had the option of providing additional blood draws and questionnaires. Before DNA extraction, blood samples from the prospective study were shipped at room temperature or frozen.

The chain joins TRBV5-1 to TRBJ1-1, with no D gene named confidently. Sequenced material: PBMCs or T cells enriched from blood (not recorded which). The source is a woman aged 25 to 39 with acute COVID-19. The CDR3 here reads CASSYAGEAFF. The DNA sequence follows: TGCGCCAGCAGCTACGCAGGAGAAGCTTTCTTT.